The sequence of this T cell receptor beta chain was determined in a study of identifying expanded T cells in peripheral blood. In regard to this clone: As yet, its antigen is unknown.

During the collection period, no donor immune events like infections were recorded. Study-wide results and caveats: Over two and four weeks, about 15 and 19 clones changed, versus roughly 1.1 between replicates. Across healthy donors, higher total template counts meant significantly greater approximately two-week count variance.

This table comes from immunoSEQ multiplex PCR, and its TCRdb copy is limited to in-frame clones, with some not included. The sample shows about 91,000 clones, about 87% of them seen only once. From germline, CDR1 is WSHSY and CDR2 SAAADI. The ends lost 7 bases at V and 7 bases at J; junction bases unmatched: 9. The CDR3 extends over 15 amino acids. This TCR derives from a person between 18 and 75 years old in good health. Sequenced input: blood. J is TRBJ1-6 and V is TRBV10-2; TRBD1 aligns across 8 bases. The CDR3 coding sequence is TGCGCCAGCATTGAAACAGGGGGTGCCAATTCACCCCTCCACTTT. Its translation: CASIETGGANSPLHF.